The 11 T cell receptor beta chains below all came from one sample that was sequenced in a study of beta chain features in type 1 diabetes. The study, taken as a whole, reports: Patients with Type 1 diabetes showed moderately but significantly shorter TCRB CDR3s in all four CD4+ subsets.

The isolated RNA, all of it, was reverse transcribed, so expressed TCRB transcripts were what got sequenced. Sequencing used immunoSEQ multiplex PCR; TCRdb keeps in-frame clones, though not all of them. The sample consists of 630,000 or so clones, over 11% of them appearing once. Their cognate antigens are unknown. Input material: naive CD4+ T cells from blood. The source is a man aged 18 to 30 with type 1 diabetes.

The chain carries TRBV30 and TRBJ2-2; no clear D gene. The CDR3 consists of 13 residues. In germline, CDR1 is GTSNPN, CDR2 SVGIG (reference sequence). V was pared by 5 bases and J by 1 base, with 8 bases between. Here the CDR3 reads CAWRPGNTGELFF. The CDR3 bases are TGTGCCTGGCGTCCCGGGAACACCGGGGAGCTGTTTTTT.

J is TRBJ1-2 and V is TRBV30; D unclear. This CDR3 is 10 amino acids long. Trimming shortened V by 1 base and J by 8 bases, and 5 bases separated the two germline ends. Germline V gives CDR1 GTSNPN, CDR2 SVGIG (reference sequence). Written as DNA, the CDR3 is TGTGCCTGGAGTGAAGTCGGCTACACCTTC. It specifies CAWSEVGYTF. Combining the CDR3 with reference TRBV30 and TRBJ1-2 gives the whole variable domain SQTIHQWPATLVQPVGSPLSLECTVEGTSNPNLYWYRQAAGRGLQLLFYSVGIGQISSEVPQNLSASRPQDRQFILSSKKLLLSDSGFYLCAWSEVGYTFGSGTRLTVV.

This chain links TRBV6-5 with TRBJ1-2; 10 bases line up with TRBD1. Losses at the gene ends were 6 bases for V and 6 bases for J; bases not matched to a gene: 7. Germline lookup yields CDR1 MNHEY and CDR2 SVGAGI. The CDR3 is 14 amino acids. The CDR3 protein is CASSRDRGLNGYTF. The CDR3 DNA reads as TGTGCCAGCAGCCGGGACAGGGGATTAAATGGCTACACCTTC.

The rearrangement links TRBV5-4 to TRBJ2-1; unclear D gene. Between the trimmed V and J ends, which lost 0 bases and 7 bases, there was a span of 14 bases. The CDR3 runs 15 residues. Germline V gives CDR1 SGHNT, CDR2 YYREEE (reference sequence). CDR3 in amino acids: CASSLGQGIKNEQFF. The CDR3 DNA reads TGTGCCAGCAGCTTGGGCCAAGGGATTAAGAATGAGCAGTTCTTC.

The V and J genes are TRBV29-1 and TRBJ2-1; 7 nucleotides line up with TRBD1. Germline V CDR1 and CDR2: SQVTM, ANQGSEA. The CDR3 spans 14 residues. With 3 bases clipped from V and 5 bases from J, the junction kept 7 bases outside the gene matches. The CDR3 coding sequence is TGCAGCGTTGATTTAAGGACAGGCGACAATGAGCAGTTCTTC. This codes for CSVDLRTGDNEQFF.

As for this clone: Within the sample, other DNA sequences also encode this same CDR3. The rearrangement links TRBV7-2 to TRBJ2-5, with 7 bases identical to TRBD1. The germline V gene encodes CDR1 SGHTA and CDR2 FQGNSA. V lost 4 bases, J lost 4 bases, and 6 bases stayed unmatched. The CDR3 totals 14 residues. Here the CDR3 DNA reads TGTGCCAGCAGCTCTATGACAGGGTTAGAGACCCAGTACTTC. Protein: CASSSMTGLETQYF.

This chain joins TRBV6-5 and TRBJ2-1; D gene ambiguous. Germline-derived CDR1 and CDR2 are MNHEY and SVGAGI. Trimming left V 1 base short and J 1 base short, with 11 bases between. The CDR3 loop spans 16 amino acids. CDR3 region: CASSYFSDPSYNEQFF. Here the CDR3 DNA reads TGTGCCAGCAGTTACTTTTCGGATCCTTCCTACAATGAGCAGTTCTTC.

The CDR3 is CASSFNPASVDTQYF. The CDR3 DNA reads TGTGCCAGCAGCTTTAATCCGGCTAGCGTAGATACGCAGTATTTT. The gene calls are TRBV7-2 and TRBJ2-3, with D perhaps TRBD2 (6 bases). This CDR3 spans 15 amino acids. Trimming left V 3 bases short and J 5 bases short, with 15 bases between. Germline V gives CDR1 SGHTA, CDR2 FQGNSA.

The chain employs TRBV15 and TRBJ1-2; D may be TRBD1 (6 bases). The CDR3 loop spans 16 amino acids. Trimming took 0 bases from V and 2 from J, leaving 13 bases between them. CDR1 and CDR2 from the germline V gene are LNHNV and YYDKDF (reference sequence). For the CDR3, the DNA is TGTGCCACCAGCAGAGATCGTTTTGGACAGAACTATGGCTACACCTTC. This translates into CATSRDRFGQNYGYTF.

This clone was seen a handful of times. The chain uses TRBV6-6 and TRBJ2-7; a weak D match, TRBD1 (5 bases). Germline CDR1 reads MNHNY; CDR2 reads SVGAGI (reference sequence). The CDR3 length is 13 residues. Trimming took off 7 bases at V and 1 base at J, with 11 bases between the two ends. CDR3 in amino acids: CASTFRQSYEQYF. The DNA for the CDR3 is TGTGCCAGCACCTTCCGACAGTCCTACGAGCAGTACTTC.

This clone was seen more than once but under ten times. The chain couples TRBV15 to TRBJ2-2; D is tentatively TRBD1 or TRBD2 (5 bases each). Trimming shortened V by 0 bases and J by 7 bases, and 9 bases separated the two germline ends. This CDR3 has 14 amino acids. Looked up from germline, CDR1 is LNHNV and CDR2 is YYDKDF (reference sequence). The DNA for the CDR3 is TGTGCCACCAGCAGAGACAGGGACGGCGGGGAGCTGTTTTTT. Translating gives CATSRDRDGGELFF.